These 26 T cell receptor beta chains originate from one sample sequenced in a study of breast tumors, draining lymph nodes, adjacent tissues (TCRdb year 2016). The library was generated by multiplex PCR. Sequenced using an Illumina HiSeq 2000. The public reads were run again by TCRdb, first through fastp at Q25 and then through MiXCR, and only productive beta chains were kept. Entries are consolidated by CDR3 protein sequence, retaining the most common genes and DNA. Present in this sample are about 94,000 distinct CDR3 sequences, approximately 30% of which were seen just once. The ten largest clones take up roughly 8.1% of the sample. The lymph node samples were taken from the axillary draining lymph nodes of breast cancer patients. Sequencing was carried out using axillary lymph node tissue. The origin of the receptors is a female donor with breast cancer. Some clones in this sample may be carry-over from other donors' samples.

This clonotype was seen many times. This chain connects TRBV20-1 to TRBJ2-5; 13 nucleotides line up with TRBD2. V dropped 1 base and J dropped 5; count of bases not matched to a gene: 10. The germline gives CDR1 DFQATT, CDR2 SNEGSKA (reference sequence). This CDR3 spans 17 amino acids. CDR3 region: CSARGSWTSGSTETQYF. In DNA form, the CDR3 reads TGCAGTGCTAGAGGGTCCTGGACTAGCGGGAGTACGGAGACCCAGTACTTC.

This rearrangement joins TRBV6-2 or TRBV6-3 to TRBJ1-1, with 7 bases aligning to TRBD1. V dropped 5 bases and J dropped 3; count of bases not matched to a gene: 3. CDR1 and CDR2 (germline): MNHEY, SVGEGT. The CDR3 has 13 amino acids. The CDR3 region has the DNA TGTGCCAGCAGTGAACAGGGGTACACTGAAGCTTTCTTT. Translated: CASSEQGYTEAFF.

The sample holds a few counts of this clonotype. This rearrangement joins TRBV10-3 to TRBJ1-1; 8 bases match TRBD1. Germline CDR1 is ENHRY and CDR2 is SYGVKD. J was trimmed by 3 bases and V by 4 bases; bases with no gene match: 10. The CDR3 runs to 16 residues. The CDR3 DNA follows: TGTGCCATCAGTGGGAACACAGGGGGTGGGCACACTGAAGCTTTCTTT. This sequence encodes CAISGNTGGGHTEAFF.

Ten or more counts support this clonotype. The chain links TRBV29-1 to TRBJ2-3, with 8 positions matching TRBD2. Looked up from germline, CDR1 is SQVTM and CDR2 is ANQGSEA. The junction had 6 bases not matched to a gene; V was cut back by 5 bases and J by 5 bases. The CDR3 runs 13 residues. This CDR3 is CSVSAGAGDTQYF. The DNA of the CDR3 is TGCAGCGTTTCAGCGGGAGCGGGAGATACGCAGTATTTT.

At least ten counts were recorded for this clonotype. The chain couples TRBV7-9 to TRBJ2-7, with 8 bases that match TRBD2. Germline V gene lookup returns CDR1 SEHNR and CDR2 FQNEAQ (reference sequence). CDR3 length equals 15 residues. V lost 1 base, J lost 3 bases, and 5 bases stayed unmatched. The CDR3 nucleotides are TGTGCCAGCAGCTTAGAGGCTAGCGGGCACTACGAGCAGTACTTC. It translates to CASSLEASGHYEQYF.

This clonotype was counted at least ten times. This chain joins TRBV10-3 and TRBJ1-5; perhaps TRBD1 as D (5 bases). The CDR3 runs to 15 residues. Germline CDR1 ENHRY, CDR2 SYGVKD. V lost 5 bases and J lost 2, with 13 bases in between. This CDR3 is CAISPDPRGNQPQHF. The CDR3 DNA reads as TGTGCCATCAGTCCGGACCCCAGGGGCAATCAGCCCCAGCATTTT.

The chain couples TRBV20-1 to TRBJ2-1, with D perhaps matching TRBD1 (7 bases). V was shortened by 2 bases and J by 7 bases, with 18 bases between the two germline ends. CDR1 is DFQATT and CDR2 is SNEGSKA in the germline V gene (reference sequence). This CDR3 is 15 amino acids long. CDR3 nucleotide sequence: TGCAGTGCTAGACAGGGGGGACCCTTGGGTAATGAGCAGTTCTTC. It codes for CSARQGGPLGNEQFF.

Many counts were recorded for this clonotype. The rearrangement links TRBV2 to TRBJ1-5; tentative D call: TRBD1 (5 bases). The V and J ends lost 3 bases and 2 bases respectively, with 11 bases between them. This CDR3 has 15 residues. Germline V gene sequence: CDR1 SNHLY, CDR2 FYNNEI. In DNA form, the CDR3 reads TGTGCCAGCAGTGACCAGGGTGGGGGCAATCAGCCCCAGCATTTT. It specifies CASSDQGGGNQPQHF.

This clonotype has ten or more counts. The J gene is TRBJ2-7, the V gene TRBV7-8; maybe TRBD1 (6 bases). This CDR3 contains 15 residues. From germline, CDR1 is SGHVS and CDR2 FQNEAQ. The ends were cut back, 5 bases at V and 3 bases at J, with 17 bases in the middle. CDR3 in amino acids: CASSPQGSGHYEQYF. The CDR3 DNA reads as TGTGCCAGCAGCCCCCAGGGGAGCGGCCACTACGAGCAGTACTTC.

This clonotype was recorded at least ten times. V gene TRBV4-1 combines with J gene TRBJ2-5; D is undetermined. The CDR3 contains 13 residues. Germline CDR1 and CDR2: MGHRA and YSYEKL. Deletions cut 3 bases from V and 4 bases from J, with 9 bases between. CDR3 coding DNA: TGCGCCAGCAGCCACCCAGGCCTAGAGACCCAGTACTTC. This encodes CASSHPGLETQYF.

The CDR3 DNA reads TGTGCTAGTGGTTTGCGGAACACTGAAGCTTTCTTT. It yields the protein CASGLRNTEAFF. The chain has TRBV12-5 and TRBJ1-1; unclear D gene. The CDR3 runs to 12 residues. Deletions cut 2 bases from V and 1 base from J, with 2 bases between. CDR1 is LGHNT, CDR2 FRNRAP, per germline.

On this clonotype itself: A read error may account for a junction end that differs from germline. The V and J genes are TRBV3-1 and TRBJ2-7; TRBD2 is a possible D gene (6 bases). This CDR3 is 12 amino acids long. In germline, CDR1 is LGHDT, CDR2 YNNKEL (reference sequence). The DNA of the CDR3 is TGCGCCAGCAGCCGAACAGCGGGCGAGCAGTACTTC. Protein product: CASSRTAGEQYF.

This clonotype was counted many times. The V and J genes are TRBV29-1 and TRBJ2-3; D not certain. V was pared by 5 bases and J by 4 bases, with 4 bases between. In germline, CDR1 is SQVTM, CDR2 ANQGSEA. The CDR3 covers 10 residues. CDR3 protein: CSVFPDTQYF. The CDR3 DNA follows: TGCAGCGTTTTTCCAGATACGCAGTATTTT.

This clonotype was seen repeatedly, ten times or more. This chain joins TRBV10-1 and TRBJ2-7, with 7 bases lining up with TRBD1. The CDR3 is 16 amino acids. V dropped 2 bases and J dropped 7; count of bases not matched to a gene: 14. Germline lookup yields CDR1 WNHNN and CDR2 SYGVQD (reference sequence). The CDR3 protein is CASSETRDSGTWEQYF. CDR3 sequence (DNA): TGCGCCAGCAGTGAGACCCGGGACAGTGGTACTTGGGAGCAGTACTTC.

This clonotype was observed at least ten times. This chain links TRBV11-2 with TRBJ1-4; D remains ambiguous. Trimming took 1 base from V and 7 from J, leaving 7 bases between them. The germline gives CDR1 SGHAT, CDR2 FQNNGV. The CDR3 runs to 13 residues. CDR3 amino acids: CASSLVRGEKLFF. The DNA for the CDR3 is TGTGCCAGCAGCTTAGTCCGGGGTGAAAAACTGTTTTTT.

CDR3 coding DNA: TGTGCCAGCTCACCCCGGGGGATCACTGAAGCTTTCTTT. As protein: CASSPRGITEAFF. The chain is built from TRBV18 and TRBJ1-1, with D possibly TRBD1 on 5 matching bases. Trimming pared 3 bases from V and 4 bases from J, leaving 9 bases between. CDR1 is KGHSH, CDR2 LQKENI, per germline. This CDR3 comprises 13 residues.

The chain is built from TRBV10-1 and TRBJ2-1; TRBD2 agrees at 10 bases. Near its end, the DNA agrees better with TRBJ2-5, so the J call may be wrong. Germline-derived CDR1 and CDR2 are WNHNN and SYGVQD (reference sequence). There are 13 residues in the CDR3. This CDR3 is CASSGLAGETQYF. The DNA of the CDR3 is TGCGCCAGCAGTGGACTAGCGGGAGAGACCCAGTACTTC.

The chain links TRBV7-9 to TRBJ2-3, with TRBD2 matching over 7 bases. Trimming removed 1 base from V and 12 bases from J; junction bases left unmatched: 13. Per the germline V gene, CDR1 is SEHNR and CDR2 is FQNEAQ (reference sequence). This CDR3 is built from 15 residues. The CDR3 spells CASSLGTGGPRYQYF. In nucleotides, the CDR3 is TGTGCCAGCAGCTTAGGGACGGGAGGACCAAGATACCAGTATTTT.

This clonotype was picked up many times. The chain employs TRBV30 and TRBJ2-2, with 12 positions matching TRBD2. This CDR3 spans 14 amino acids. V lost 5 bases to trimming and J lost 5 bases; unmatched junction nucleotides: 3. Looked up from germline, CDR1 is GTSNPN and CDR2 is SVGIG (reference sequence). The CDR3 sequence: CAWSSGRETGELFF. Here the CDR3 DNA reads TGTGCCTGGTCTAGCGGGAGGGAAACCGGGGAGCTGTTTTTT.

Notes on this clonotype: Just one base apart from a much larger clone, this may be a read error. The chain is built from TRBV27 and TRBJ2-7, with 8 positions matching TRBD1. This CDR3 comprises 13 residues. In germline, CDR1 is MNHEY, CDR2 SMNVEV (reference sequence). The CDR3 nucleotides are TGTCCCAGCAGAGGACAGGGAGTGGGGGAGCAGTACTTC. It specifies CPSRGQGVGEQYF.

The chain joins TRBV4-2 to TRBJ2-1; 13 nucleotides agree with TRBD2. This CDR3 comprises 16 residues. CDR1 is LGHNA and CDR2 is YNFKEQ in the germline V gene. Losses at the gene ends were 1 base for V and 5 bases for J; bases not matched to a gene: 2. The CDR3 DNA is TGTGCCAGCAGCCAAGTCGGACTAGCGGGAGACAATGAGCAGTTCTTC. This sequence encodes CASSQVGLAGDNEQFF.

This clonotype was observed many times. The rearrangement joins TRBV5-8 to TRBJ2-7; weak D call: TRBD2 (5 bases). The CDR3 is made up of 15 amino acids. From germline, CDR1 is SGHTS and CDR2 YDEGEE. The V gene lost 4 bases and the J gene lost 4 bases, with 18 bases spanning the gap. In nucleotides, the CDR3 is TGTGCCAGCAGCCAAGGTGGTAGCACGGGATACGAGCAGTACTTC. As protein: CASSQGGSTGYEQYF.

This clonotype was counted once. V gene TRBV6-4 combines with J gene TRBJ2-7, with 9 bases matching TRBD2. The CDR3 sequence is 16 residues long. In germline, CDR1 is MRHNA, CDR2 SNTAGT. Losses at the gene ends were 5 bases for V and 9 bases for J; bases not matched to a gene: 17. The CDR3 region is CASSHLAGVHPHGQYF. CDR3 DNA sequence: TGTGCCAGCAGTCACTTAGCGGGAGTACATCCCCACGGGCAGTACTTC.

The genes are TRBV5-6 and TRBJ2-7, with TRBD1 as a possible D gene (6 bases). Germline V gene sequence: CDR1 SGHDT, CDR2 YYEEEE. The CDR3 is 16 residues long. The V end was cut by 0 bases, the J end by 0 bases, with 13 bases between. CDR3 in DNA: TGTGCCAGCAGCTTGGGGAACCGGGACATCTCCTACGAGCAGTACTTC. It is translated as CASSLGNRDISYEQYF. The full variable domain, rest sourced from reference TRBV5-6 and TRBJ2-7, is DAGVTQSPTHLIKTRGQQVTLRCSPKSGHDTVSWYQQALGQGPQFIFQYYEEEERQRGNFPDRFSGHQFPNYSSELNVNALLLGDSALYLCASSLGNRDISYEQYFGPGTRLTVT.

This clonotype was counted ten times or more. This chain joins TRBV19 and TRBJ2-3, with 10 bases aligning to TRBD2. The germline V gene encodes CDR1 LNHDA and CDR2 SQIVND (reference sequence). V lost 1 base to trimming and J lost 2 bases; unmatched junction nucleotides: 3. CDR3 size: 16 residues. CDR3 amino acids: CASSIGTSGHTDTQYF. In DNA, the CDR3 is TGTGCCAGTAGTATAGGGACTAGCGGTCACACAGATACGCAGTATTTT. Together with reference TRBV19 and TRBJ2-3, the CDR3 gives the full variable domain: DGGITQSPKYLFRKEGQNVTLSCEQNLNHDAMYWYRQDPGQGLRLIYYSQIVNDFQKGDIAEGYSVSREKKESFPLTVTSAQKNPTAFYLCASSIGTSGHTDTQYFGPGTRLTVL.

This clonotype was seen ten or more times. CDR3 protein: CASSQGLSGRVTGELFF. The CDR3 coding sequence is TGCGCCAGCAGCCAAGGACTTAGCGGGAGGGTAACCGGGGAGCTGTTTTTT. The chain employs TRBV4-3 and TRBJ2-2; 11 nucleotides agree with TRBD2. With V trimmed by 1 base and J by 5 bases, 6 bases remained unmatched. The CDR3 extends over 17 amino acids. The germline gives CDR1 LGHNA, CDR2 YSLEER.